This note documents a single T cell receptor beta chain sequence. No antigen is known for it. No qualities accompany the bases; no much larger clone lies one base away. The sample comes from a study of blood T cell repertoires in COVID-19 (dated by TCRdb to the early 2020s). Regarding the complete study: Samples covering the acute and convalescent phases of COVID-19 were provided by collaborators in the United States, Italy and Spain. Deeply sampled blood TCRbeta repertoires from subjects exposed to, actively infected with, or recovered from COVID-19 were included in the dataset. Nearly every sample came with metadata listing a de-identified subject ID, COVID-19 status, age in years and sex. The material from the prospective study consisted of cDNA or gDNA derived from T cells, B-cell-depleted T cells, or PBMCs. The samples were drawn from two sources: the first 160 participants of the ongoing ImmuneRACE study, and over 1,000 subjects contributed by 6 global collaborators. Where HLA class I and class II types were available, the types were taken from metadata supplied by the sample provider, not from assay-based typing. The repertoires were released in a freely available public database intended as a resource for research on the immune response to SARS-CoV-2.

TCRbeta CDR3 regions were amplified from genomic DNA by means of the immunoSEQ Assay, a bias-controlled multiplex PCR. Under the source paper's analysis protocol: The number of nucleated cells in each sample was estimated by amplification of reference gene primers within the assay. To quantify the absolute abundance of each unique TCRbeta CDR3 rearrangement, sequence reads were collapsed and filtered. For each sample, productive Simpson clonality was calculated by taking the square root of Simpson's diversity index across productive rearrangements. Held by TCRdb, this immuneACCESS table contains in-frame sequences only and omits some clones. Under half of the omission traces to an unresolved V gene where checked; the cause of the rest is unknown. That table is the source of V, J and clone size, and D and trimming were worked out from the DNA. A total of tens of thousands of clones appear in this sample, around 90% of them only once. Of the sample, around 13% falls within the top ten clones.

The study at large found these results: How much clinical and demographic metadata was included differed by source and by participant, and the metadata was provided uncurated.

Each collaborating institution followed its own protocols to collect whole blood in K2EDTA tubes. For TCRbeta analysis, collaborators shipped samples in one of three forms: frozen whole blood, isolated PBMCs, or DNA extracted from either of those sample types. V loses 0 bases of germline sequence and J loses 3 bases, and the interval between the two ends is 13 bases. The CDR3 spans 15 residues, from the cysteine through the phenylalanine. Only the CDR3 part of the read is kept: 45 bases, read in frame from the first base. The germline V gene provides CDR1 SGHRS and CDR2 YFSETQ. Rearrangement joined TRBV5-1 to TRBJ2-7; perhaps TRBD2 is the D gene, with 5 bases matching. The receptor was isolated from an elderly man with acute or convalescent COVID-19. Sequenced material: peripheral blood. The DNA reads TGCGCCAGCAGCTTGGGCTTTACCGGGAACTACGAGCAGTACTTC. This encodes CASSLGFTGNYEQYF.